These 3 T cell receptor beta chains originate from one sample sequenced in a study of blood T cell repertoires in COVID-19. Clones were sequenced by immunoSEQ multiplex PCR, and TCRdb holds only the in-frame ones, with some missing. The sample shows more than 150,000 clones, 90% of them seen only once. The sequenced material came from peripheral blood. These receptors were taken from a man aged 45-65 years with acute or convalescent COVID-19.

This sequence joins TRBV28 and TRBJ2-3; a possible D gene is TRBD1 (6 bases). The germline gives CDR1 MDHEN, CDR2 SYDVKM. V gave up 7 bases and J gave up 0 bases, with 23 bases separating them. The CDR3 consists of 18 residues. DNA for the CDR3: TGTGCCAGCAATACCGGGACCGACTTGGGGGCCAGCACAGATACGCAGTATTTT. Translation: CASNTGTDLGASTDTQYF. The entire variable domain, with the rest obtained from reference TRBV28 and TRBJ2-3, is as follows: DVKVTQSSRYLVKRTGEKVFLECVQDMDHENMFWYRQDPGLGLRLIYFSYDVKMKEKGDIPEGYSVSREKKERFSLILESASTNQTSMYLCASNTGTDLGASTDTQYFGPGTRLTVL.

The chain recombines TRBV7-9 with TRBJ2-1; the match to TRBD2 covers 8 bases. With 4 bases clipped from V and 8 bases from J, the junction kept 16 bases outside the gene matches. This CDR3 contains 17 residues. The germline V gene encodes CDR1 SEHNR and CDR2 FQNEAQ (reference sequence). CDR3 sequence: CASSSTAGTRQVDEQFF. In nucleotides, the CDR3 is TGTGCCAGCAGCTCGACGGCCGGGACTAGACAGGTGGATGAGCAGTTCTTC.

The CDR3 nucleotides are TGTGCCAGCAGCTTAGTGGGCCAGGCTTATGGCTACACCTTC. It is translated as CASSLVGQAYGYTF. The V call is TRBV7-2, the J call TRBJ1-2; the D is unclear. Trimming took 1 base from V and 5 from J, leaving 11 bases between them. Germline V gene sequence: CDR1 SGHTA, CDR2 FQGNSA. This CDR3 is 14 amino acids long.